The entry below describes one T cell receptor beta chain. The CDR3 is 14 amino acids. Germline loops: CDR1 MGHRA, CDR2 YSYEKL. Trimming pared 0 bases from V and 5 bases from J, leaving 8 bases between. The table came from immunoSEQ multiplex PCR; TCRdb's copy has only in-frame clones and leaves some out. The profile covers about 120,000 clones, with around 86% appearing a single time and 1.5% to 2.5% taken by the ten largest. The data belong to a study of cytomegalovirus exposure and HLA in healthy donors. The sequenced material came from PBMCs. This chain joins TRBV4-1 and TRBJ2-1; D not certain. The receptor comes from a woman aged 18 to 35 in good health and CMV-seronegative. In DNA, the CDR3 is TGCGCCAGCAGCCAAGAACCACTCCACAATGAGCAGTTCTTC. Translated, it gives CASSQEPLHNEQFF.